Below are 3 T cell receptor beta chains sequenced from a single sample in a study of CD8+ T cells in alopecia areata. In each case, RNA was isolated and then reverse transcribed into cDNA as the sequencing template. Only in-frame clones appear in the TCRdb table, and some are missing; sequencing was by immunoSEQ multiplex PCR. The sample gives about 180,000 clones, just over 65% of which show up once; approximately 10% is in the top ten. The source material was CD8+ T cells sorted from blood, sampled at week 0. The receptors shown here come from a human donor with alopecia areata.

The V call is TRBV5-1, the J call TRBJ2-7, with 8 bases fitting TRBD2. CDR1 is SGHRS and CDR2 is YFSETQ in the germline V gene. The trim removed 2 bases at V and 3 bases at J, leaving 7 bases unmatched. The CDR3 totals 15 residues. The CDR3: CASSFFSGALYEQYF. CDR3 nucleotide sequence: TGCGCCAGCAGCTTCTTTAGCGGGGCGCTCTACGAGCAGTACTTC.

The chain joins TRBV6-5 to TRBJ1-2; D remains ambiguous. Germline V CDR1 and CDR2: MNHEY, SVGAGI. Trimming removed 4 bases from V and 2 bases from J, with 11 bases in between. There are 14 residues in the CDR3. Here the CDR3 reads CASSWQDGNYGYTF. CDR3 DNA sequence: TGTGCCAGCAGTTGGCAGGACGGCAACTATGGCTACACCTTC.

This sequence joins TRBV2 and TRBJ2-7; 7 bases line up with TRBD1. Trimming took 3 bases from V and 4 from J; bases not matched to a gene: 3. The CDR3 length is 13 residues. Germline assignment: CDR1 SNHLY and CDR2 FYNNEI. CDR3 protein: CASSDNRGYEQYF. CDR3 nucleotides: TGTGCCAGCAGTGATAACAGGGGTTACGAGCAGTACTTC.